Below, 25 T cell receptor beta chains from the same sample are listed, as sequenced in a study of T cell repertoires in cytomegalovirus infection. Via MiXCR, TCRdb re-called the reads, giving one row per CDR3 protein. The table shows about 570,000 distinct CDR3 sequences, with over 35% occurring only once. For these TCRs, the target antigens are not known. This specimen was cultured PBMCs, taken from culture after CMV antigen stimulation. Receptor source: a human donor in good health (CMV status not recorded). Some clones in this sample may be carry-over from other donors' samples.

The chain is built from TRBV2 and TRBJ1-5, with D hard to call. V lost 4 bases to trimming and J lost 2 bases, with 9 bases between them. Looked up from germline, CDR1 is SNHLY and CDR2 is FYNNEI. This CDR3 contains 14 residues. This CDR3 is CASSGSRGNQPQHF. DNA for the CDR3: TGTGCCAGCAGTGGTAGTAGGGGCAATCAGCCCCAGCATTTT.

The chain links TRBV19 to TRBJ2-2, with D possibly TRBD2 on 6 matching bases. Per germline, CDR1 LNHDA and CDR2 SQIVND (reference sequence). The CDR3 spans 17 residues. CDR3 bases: TGTGCTCCCCCAGCCTGCGGAACCGGGAGACCCGCCGGGGAGCTGTTTTTT. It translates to CAPPACGTGRPAGELFF.

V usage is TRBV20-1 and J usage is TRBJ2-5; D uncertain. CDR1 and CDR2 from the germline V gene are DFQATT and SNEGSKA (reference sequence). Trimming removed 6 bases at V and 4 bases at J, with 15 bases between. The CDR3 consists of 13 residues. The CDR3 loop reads CSATDLRGETQYF. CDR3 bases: TGCAGTGCAACGGACCTTCGTGGAGAGACCCAGTACTTC.

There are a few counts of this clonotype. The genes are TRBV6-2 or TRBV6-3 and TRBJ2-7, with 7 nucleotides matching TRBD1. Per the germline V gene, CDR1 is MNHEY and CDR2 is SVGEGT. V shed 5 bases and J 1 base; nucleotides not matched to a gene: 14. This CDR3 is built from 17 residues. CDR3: CASSRTLGPGGSYEQYF. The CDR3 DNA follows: TGTGCCAGCAGTCGCACCCTGGGGCCAGGGGGATCCTACGAGCAGTACTTC.

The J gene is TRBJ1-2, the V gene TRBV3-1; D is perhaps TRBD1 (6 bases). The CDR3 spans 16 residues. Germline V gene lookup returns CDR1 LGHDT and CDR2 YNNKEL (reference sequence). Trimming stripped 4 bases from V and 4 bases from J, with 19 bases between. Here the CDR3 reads CASSLIPLMDSYGYTF. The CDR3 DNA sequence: TGTGCCAGCAGCCTTATCCCGCTTATGGACAGCTATGGCTACACCTTC.

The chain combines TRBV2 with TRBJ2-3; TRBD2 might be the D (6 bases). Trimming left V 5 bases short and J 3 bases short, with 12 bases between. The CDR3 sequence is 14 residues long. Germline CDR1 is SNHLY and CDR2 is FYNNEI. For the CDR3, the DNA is TGTGCCAGCAGTTACGGGCGGGGAACAGATACGCAGTATTTT. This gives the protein CASSYGRGTDTQYF. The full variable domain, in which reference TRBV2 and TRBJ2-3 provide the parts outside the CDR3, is EPEVTQTPSHQVTQMGQEVILRCVPISNHLYFYWYRQILGQKVEFLVSFYNNEISEKSEIFDDQFSVERPDGSNFTLKIRSTKLEDSAMYFCASSYGRGTDTQYFGPGTRLTVL.

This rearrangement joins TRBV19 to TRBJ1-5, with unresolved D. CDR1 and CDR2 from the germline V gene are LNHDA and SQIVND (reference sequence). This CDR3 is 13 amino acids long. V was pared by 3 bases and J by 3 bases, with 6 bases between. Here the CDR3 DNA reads TGTGCCAGTAGTATTTCCCTCAATCAGCCCCAGCATTTT. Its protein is CASSISLNQPQHF.

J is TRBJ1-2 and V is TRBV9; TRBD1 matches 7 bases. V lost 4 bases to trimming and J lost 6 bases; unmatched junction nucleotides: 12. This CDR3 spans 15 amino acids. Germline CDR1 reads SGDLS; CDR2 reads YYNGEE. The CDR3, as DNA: TGTGCCAGCAGCCGACGGGACAGTCCAAGGAATGGCTACACCTTC. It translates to CASSRRDSPRNGYTF.

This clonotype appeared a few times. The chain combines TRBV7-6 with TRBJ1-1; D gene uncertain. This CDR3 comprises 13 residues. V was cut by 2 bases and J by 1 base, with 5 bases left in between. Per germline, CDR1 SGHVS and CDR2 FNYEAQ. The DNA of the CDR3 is TGTGCCAGCAGCTTAACGAGGAACACTGAAGCTTTCTTT. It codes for CASSLTRNTEAFF. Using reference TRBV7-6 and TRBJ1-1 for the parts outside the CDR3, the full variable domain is GAGVSQSPRYKVTKRGQDVALRCDPISGHVSLYWYRQALGQGPEFLTYFNYEAQQDKSGLPNDRFSAERPEGSISTLTIQRTEQRDSAMYRCASSLTRNTEAFFGQGTRLTVV.

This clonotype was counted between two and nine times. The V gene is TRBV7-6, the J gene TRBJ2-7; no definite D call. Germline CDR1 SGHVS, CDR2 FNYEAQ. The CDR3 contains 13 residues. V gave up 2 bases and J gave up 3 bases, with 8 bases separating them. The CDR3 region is CASSLRRSYEQYF. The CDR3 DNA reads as TGTGCCAGCAGCTTACGACGGAGCTACGAGCAGTACTTC.

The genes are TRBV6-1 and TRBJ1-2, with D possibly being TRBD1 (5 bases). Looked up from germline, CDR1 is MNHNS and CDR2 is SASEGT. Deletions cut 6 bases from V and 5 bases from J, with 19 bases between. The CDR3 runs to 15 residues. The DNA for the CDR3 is TGTGCCAGCAGCCGGGGAAGGGGATCGGATTATGGCTACACCTTC. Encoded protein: CASSRGRGSDYGYTF.

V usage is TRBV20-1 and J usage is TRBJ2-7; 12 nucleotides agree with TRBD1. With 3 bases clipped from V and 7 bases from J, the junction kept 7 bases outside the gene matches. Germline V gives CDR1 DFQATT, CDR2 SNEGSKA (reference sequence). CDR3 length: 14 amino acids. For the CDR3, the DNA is TGCAGTGCTAGGGGGACAGGGGGCGCGGGGGAGCAGTACTTC. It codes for CSARGTGGAGEQYF.

CDR3 in DNA: TGCAGTGCTAGGCCGGGAAGACCGAACACCTTC. It is translated as CSARPGRPNTF. V gene TRBV20-1 combines with J gene TRBJ1-2, with D uncertain. V lost 3 bases and J lost 12, with 14 bases in between. The CDR3 has 11 amino acids. From germline, CDR1 is DFQATT and CDR2 SNEGSKA (reference sequence).

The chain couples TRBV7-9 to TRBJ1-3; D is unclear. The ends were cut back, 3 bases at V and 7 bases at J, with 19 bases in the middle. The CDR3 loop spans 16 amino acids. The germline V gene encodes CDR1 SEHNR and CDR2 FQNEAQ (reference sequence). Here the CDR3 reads CASSLEGLIKRNTIYF. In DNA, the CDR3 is TGTGCCAGCAGCTTGGAGGGCCTAATCAAGCGTAACACCATATATTTT. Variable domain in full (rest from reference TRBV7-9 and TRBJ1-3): DTGVSQNPRHKITKRGQNVTFRCDPISEHNRLYWYRQTLGQGPEFLTYFQNEAQLEKSRLLSDRFSAERPKGSFSTLEIQRTEQGDSAMYLCASSLEGLIKRNTIYFGEGSWLTVV.

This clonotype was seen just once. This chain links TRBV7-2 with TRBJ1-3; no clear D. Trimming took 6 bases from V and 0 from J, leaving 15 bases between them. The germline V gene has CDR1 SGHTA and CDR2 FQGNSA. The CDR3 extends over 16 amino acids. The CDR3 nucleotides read TGTGCCAGCAGTTCCGGGCTTGGACCCTCTGGAAACACCATATATTTT. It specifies CASSSGLGPSGNTIYF.

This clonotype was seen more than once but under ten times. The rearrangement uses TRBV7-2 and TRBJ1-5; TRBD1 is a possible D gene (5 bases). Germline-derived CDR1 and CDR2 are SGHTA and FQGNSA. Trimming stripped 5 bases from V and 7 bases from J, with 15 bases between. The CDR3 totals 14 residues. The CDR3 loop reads CASSPNGGFQPQHF. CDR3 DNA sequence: TGTGCCAGCAGCCCTAATGGGGGATTCCAGCCCCAGCATTTT.

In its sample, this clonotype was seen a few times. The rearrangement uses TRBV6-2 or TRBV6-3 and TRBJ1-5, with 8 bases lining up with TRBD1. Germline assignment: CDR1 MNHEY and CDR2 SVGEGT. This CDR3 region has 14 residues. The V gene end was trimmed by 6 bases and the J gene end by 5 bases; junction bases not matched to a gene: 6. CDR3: CASSGRQGYQPQHF. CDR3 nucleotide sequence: TGTGCCAGCAGCGGCCGACAGGGGTATCAGCCCCAGCATTTT.

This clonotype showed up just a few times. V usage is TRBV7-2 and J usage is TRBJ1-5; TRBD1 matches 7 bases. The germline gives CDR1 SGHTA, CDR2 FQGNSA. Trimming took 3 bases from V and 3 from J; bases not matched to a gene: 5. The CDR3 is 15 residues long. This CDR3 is CASSFEQGYNQPQHF. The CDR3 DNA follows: TGTGCCAGCAGCTTCGAACAGGGGTACAATCAGCCCCAGCATTTT.

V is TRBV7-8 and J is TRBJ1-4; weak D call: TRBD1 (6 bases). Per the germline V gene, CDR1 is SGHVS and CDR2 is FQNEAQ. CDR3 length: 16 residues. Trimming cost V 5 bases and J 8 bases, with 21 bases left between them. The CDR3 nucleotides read TGTGCCAGCAGCCCTGGGAGGGGGTCGTGGGGGGAAAAACTGTTTTTT. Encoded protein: CASSPGRGSWGEKLFF.

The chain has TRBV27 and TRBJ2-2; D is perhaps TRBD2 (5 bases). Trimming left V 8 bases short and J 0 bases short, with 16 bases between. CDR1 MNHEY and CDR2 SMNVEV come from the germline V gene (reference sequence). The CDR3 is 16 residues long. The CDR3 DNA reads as TGTGCCAGCCCCAAGGGCGGGCTCTCGAACACCGGGGAGCTGTTTTTT. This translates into CASPKGGLSNTGELFF.

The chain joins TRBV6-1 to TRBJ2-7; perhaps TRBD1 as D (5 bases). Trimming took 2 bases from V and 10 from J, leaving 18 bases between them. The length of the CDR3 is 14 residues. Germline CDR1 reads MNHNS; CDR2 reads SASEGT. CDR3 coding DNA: TGTGCCAGCAGTGAATTAGGGGCTGGGGCCGAACAGTACTTC. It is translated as CASSELGAGAEQYF.

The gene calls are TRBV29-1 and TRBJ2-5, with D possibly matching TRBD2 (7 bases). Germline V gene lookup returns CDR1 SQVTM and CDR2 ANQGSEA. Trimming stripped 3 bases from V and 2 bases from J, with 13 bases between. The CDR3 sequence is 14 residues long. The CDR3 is CSVDGGPIQETQYF. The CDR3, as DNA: TGCAGCGTTGACGGGGGGCCTATTCAAGAGACCCAGTACTTC.

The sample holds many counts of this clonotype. This CDR3 is CASYRVASGSNEQFF. CDR3 nucleotides: TGTGCCAGCTATAGGGTGGCTAGCGGGTCCAATGAGCAGTTCTTC. The chain couples TRBV7-8 to TRBJ2-1, with 8 positions matching TRBD2. J was trimmed by 6 bases and V by 8 bases; bases with no gene match: 12. The CDR3 contains 15 residues. Germline CDR1 reads SGHVS; CDR2 reads FQNEAQ.

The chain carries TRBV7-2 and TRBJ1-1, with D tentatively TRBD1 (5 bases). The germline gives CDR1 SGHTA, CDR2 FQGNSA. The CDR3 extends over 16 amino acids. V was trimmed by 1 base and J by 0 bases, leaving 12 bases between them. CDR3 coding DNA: TGTGCCAGCAGCTTAGAGGGACCGCTATTGAACACTGAAGCTTTCTTT. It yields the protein CASSLEGPLLNTEAFF. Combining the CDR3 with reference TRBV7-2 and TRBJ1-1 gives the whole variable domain GAGVSQSPSNKVTEKGKDVELRCDPISGHTALYWYRQSLGQGLEFLIYFQGNSAPDKSGLPSDRFSAERTGGSVSTLTIQRTQQEDSAVYLCASSLEGPLLNTEAFFGQGTRLTVV.

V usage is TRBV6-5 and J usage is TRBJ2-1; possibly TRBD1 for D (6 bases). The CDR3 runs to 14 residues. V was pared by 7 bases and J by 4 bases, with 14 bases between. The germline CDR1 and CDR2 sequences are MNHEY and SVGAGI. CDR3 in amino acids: CASTQRGSYNEQFF. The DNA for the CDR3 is TGTGCCAGCACCCAAAGGGGGTCTTACAATGAGCAGTTCTTC.